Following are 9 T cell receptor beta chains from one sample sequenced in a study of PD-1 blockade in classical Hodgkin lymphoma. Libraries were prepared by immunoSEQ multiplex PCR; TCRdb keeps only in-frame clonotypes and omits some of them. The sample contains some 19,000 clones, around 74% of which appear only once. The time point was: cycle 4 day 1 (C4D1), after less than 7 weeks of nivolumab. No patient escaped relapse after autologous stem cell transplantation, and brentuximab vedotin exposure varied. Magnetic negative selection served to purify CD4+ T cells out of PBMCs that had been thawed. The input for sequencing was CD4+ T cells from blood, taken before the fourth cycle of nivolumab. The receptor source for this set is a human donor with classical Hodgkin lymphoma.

The CDR3 loop reads CASSRGGSGELFF. CDR3 sequence (DNA): TGTGCCAGTAGTAGAGGGGGGTCCGGGGAGCTGTTTTTT. This chain joins TRBV19 and TRBJ2-2; D could derive from TRBD1 or TRBD2 (6 bases each). CDR3 length equals 13 residues. From germline, CDR1 is LNHDA and CDR2 SQIVND (reference sequence). V shed 4 bases and J shed 6 bases, with 9 bases lying between them.

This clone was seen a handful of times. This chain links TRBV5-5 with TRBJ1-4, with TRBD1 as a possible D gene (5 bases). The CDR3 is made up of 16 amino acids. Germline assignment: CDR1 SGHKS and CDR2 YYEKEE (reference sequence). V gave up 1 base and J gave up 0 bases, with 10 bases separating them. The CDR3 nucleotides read TGTGCCAGCAGCTTGTTCTGGGGGGCAACTAATGAAAAACTGTTTTTT. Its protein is CASSLFWGATNEKLFF.

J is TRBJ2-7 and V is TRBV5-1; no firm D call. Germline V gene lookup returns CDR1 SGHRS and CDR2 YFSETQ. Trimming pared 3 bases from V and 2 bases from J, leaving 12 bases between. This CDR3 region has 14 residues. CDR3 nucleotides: TGCGCCAGCAGCTATCTTCCCGGGCCCTACGAGCAGTACGTC. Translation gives CASSYLPGPYEQYV.

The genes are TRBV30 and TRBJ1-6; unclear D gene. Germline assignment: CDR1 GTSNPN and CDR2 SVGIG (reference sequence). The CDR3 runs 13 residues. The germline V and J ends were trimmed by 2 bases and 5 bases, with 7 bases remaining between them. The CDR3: CAWSKGHNSPLHF. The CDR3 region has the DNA TGTGCCTGGAGTAAAGGTCATAATTCACCCCTCCACTTT.

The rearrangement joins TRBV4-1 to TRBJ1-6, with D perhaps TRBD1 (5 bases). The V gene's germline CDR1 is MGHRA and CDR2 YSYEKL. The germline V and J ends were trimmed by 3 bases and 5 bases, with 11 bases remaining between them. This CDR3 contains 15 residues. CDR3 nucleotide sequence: TGCGCCAGCAGCCACCAGGGTCTGGATAATTCACCCCTCCACTTT. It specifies CASSHQGLDNSPLHF.

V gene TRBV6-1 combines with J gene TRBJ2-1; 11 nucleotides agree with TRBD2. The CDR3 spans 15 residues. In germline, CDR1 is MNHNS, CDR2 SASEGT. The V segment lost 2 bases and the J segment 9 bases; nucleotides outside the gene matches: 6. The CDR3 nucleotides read TGTGCCAGCAGTGAACTGAATAGCGGGAGGGCTGAGCAGTTCTTC. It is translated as CASSELNSGRAEQFF.

CDR3 DNA sequence: TGTGCCAGCAGCCGGAGAAGGGGGCGGCAGGACTCGACTGAAGCTTTCTTT. The encoded protein is CASSRRRGRQDSTEAFF. The chain couples TRBV5-4 to TRBJ1-1; 7 bases match TRBD1. The CDR3 totals 17 residues. V lost 4 bases, J lost 5 bases, and 17 bases stayed unmatched. CDR1 is SGHNT and CDR2 is YYREEE in the germline V gene (reference sequence).

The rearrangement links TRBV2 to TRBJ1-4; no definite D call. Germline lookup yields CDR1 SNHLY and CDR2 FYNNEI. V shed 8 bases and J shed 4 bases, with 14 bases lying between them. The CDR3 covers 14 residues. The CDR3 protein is CASAMVSHNEKLFF. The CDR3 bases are TGTGCCAGCGCGATGGTCAGCCATAATGAAAAACTGTTTTTT.

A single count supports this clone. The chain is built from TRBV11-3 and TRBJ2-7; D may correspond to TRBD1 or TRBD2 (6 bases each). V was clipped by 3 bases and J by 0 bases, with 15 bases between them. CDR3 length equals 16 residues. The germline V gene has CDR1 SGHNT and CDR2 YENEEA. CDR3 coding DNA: TGTGCCAGCAGCTTCCTAGCGTACAGGGACTCCTACGAGCAGTACTTC. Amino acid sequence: CASSFLAYRDSYEQYF.